This is a list of T cell receptor beta chains from one sample in a study of shared clonotypes between healthy human individuals. Clones were sequenced by immunoSEQ multiplex PCR, and TCRdb holds only the in-frame ones, with some missing. This table holds about 2.2 million clones, just over 90% found once. The sequencing input was naive CD8+ T cells from PBMCs. The receptors stem from a man between 18 and 29 years old in good health. Some clones in this sample may be carry-over from other donors' samples. The CDR3 runs from the conserved cysteine through the conserved F or W. Each record gives: clone size, J gene, D gene, V gene, CDR3 protein, CDR3 DNA. A D gene is named only where the DNA matches it firmly. Clone size is shown for a subset of rows, as once, few, many or a class of expanded clone.

-,TRBJ2-2,-,TRBV7-9,CASSRDTGELFF,TGTGCCAGCAGCCGGGACACCGGGGAGCTGTTTTTT
-,TRBJ2-1,-,TRBV27,CASSLRPGLVHNEQFF,TGTGCCAGCAGTTTACGACCGGGATTAGTTCACAATGAGCAGTTCTTC
-,TRBJ1-4,-,TRBV7-3,CASSQGSPNEKLFF,TGTGCCAGCAGTCAAGGGTCGCCTAATGAAAAACTGTTTTTT
once,TRBJ2-4,-,TRBV11-2,CASSPGAGLAKNIQYF,TGTGCCAGCAGCCCCGGGGCAGGACTAGCCAAAAACATTCAGTACTTC
-,TRBJ2-3,-,TRBV7-6,CASSLGVGYSSTDTQYF,TGTGCCAGCAGCTTAGGAGTGGGCTACTCTAGCACAGATACGCAGTATTTT
-,TRBJ2-1,TRBD2,TRBV13,CASSLDERDYNEQFF,TGTGCCAGCAGCTTAGATGAGCGGGATTACAATGAGCAGTTCTTC
once,TRBJ2-7,TRBD1,TRBV19,CASSRYGTAGTEQYF,TGTGCCAGTAGTAGGTATGGGACAGCAGGAACCGAGCAGTACTTC
-,TRBJ2-2,TRBD2,TRBV5-1,CASSLPQDMSPTSGGTGELFF,TGCGCCAGCAGCTTACCTCAAGACATGTCCCCGACTAGCGGGGGCACCGGGGAGCTGTTTTTT
-,TRBJ1-1,-,TRBV13,CASEDIDRSTEAFF,TGTGCCAGCGAGGACATCGATCGGAGCACTGAAGCTTTCTTT
-,TRBJ2-3,TRBD2,TRBV5-1,CASSLVPSGRPADTQYF,TGCGCCAGCAGCTTGGTTCCTAGCGGGAGGCCCGCAGATACGCAGTATTTT
-,TRBJ2-3,TRBD1,TRBV4-3,CASSQGRQGSTDTQYF,TGCGCCAGCAGCCAAGGCCGACAGGGTAGCACAGATACGCAGTATTTT
-,TRBJ1-4,-,TRBV9,CASSVSDDDPGGEKLFF,TGTGCCAGCAGCGTCAGCGACGATGACCCGGGCGGGGAAAAACTGTTTTTT
-,TRBJ2-7,TRBD1,TRBV30,CAWTSGQGAGEQYF,TGTGCCTGGACCTCAGGTCAGGGGGCGGGCGAGCAGTACTTC
-,TRBJ2-2,-,TRBV7-8,CASRAPGRWSGELFF,TGTGCCAGCAGGGCGCCGGGTCGCTGGTCCGGGGAGCTGTTTTTT
few,TRBJ1-2,-,TRBV7-9,CASSLVSRDYGYTF,TGTGCCAGCAGCTTAGTGTCCAGGGACTATGGCTACACCTTC
-,TRBJ1-5,-,TRBV5-5,CASSWNDRENQPQHF,TGTGCCAGCAGCTGGAATGACAGAGAAAATCAGCCCCAGCATTTT
-,TRBJ2-3,TRBD2,TRBV28,CASSLLAGDTQYF,TGTGCCAGCAGTTTACTAGCGGGAGATACGCAGTATTTT
-,TRBJ2-7,-,TRBV14,CASSPGLHEQYF,TGTGCCAGCAGCCCTGGTTTGCACGAGCAGTACTTC
-,TRBJ2-1,TRBD2,TRBV11-2,CASSFTYLSGSDYNEQFF,TGTGCCAGCAGCTTCACATATCTTAGCGGGAGTGACTACAATGAGCAGTTCTTC
-,TRBJ2-1,-,TRBV27,CASSSGQLGYNEQFF,TGTGCCAGCAGCTCAGGACAGCTCGGCTACAATGAGCAGTTCTTC
-,TRBJ2-1,-,TRBV27,CASREGPYNEQFF,TGTGCCAGCAGGGAGGGTCCCTACAATGAGCAGTTCTTC
-,TRBJ1-5,-,TRBV6-5,CASSLYWGNQPQHF,TGTGCCAGCAGTTTGTATTGGGGCAATCAGCCCCAGCATTTT
-,TRBJ2-1,-,TRBV9,CASTGGLYNEQFF,TGTGCCAGCACGGGGGGCCTCTACAATGAGCAGTTCTTC
-,TRBJ2-7,TRBD1,TRBV11-2,CASSNYPGTGFYEQYF,TGTGCCAGCAGCAATTACCCCGGGACAGGGTTCTACGAGCAGTACTTC
-,TRBJ2-2,-,TRBV5-1,CASSFEVGGEITLNTGELFF,TGCGCCAGCAGCTTCGAGGTCGGGGGCGAGATCACTCTGAACACCGGGGAGCTGTTTTTT
-,TRBJ2-6,-,TRBV5-4,CASQHENSGANVLTF,TGTGCCAGCCAACACGAAAACTCTGGGGCCAACGTCCTGACTTTC
-,TRBJ2-5,-,TRBV6-5,CASSDGSETQYF,TGTGCCAGCAGCGACGGCTCGGAGACCCAGTACTTC
-,TRBJ2-6,TRBD2,TRBV5-5,CASSLERGGAPSGANVLTF,TGTGCCAGCAGCTTGGAACGCGGGGGGGCACCCTCTGGGGCCAACGTCCTGACTTTC
-,TRBJ1-1,-,TRBV11-2,CASSLVRGLGAVTEAFF,TGTGCCAGCAGCTTAGTAAGGGGTCTAGGGGCGGTCACTGAAGCTTTCTTT
-,TRBJ1-1,-,TRBV9,CASSVHPQGREAFF,TGTGCCAGCAGCGTACATCCACAGGGACGCGAAGCTTTCTTT
-,TRBJ2-5,-,TRBV27,CASSFLGTEGVETQYF,TGTGCCAGCAGTTTCTTGGGGACGGAGGGGGTGGAGACCCAGTACTTC
-,TRBJ2-2,-,TRBV14,CASSQGLLNTGELFF,TGTGCCAGCAGCCAGGGACTCTTGAACACCGGGGAGCTGTTTTTT
once,TRBJ2-7,-,TRBV30,CAWSVTWGGYEQYF,TGTGCCTGGAGTGTAACTTGGGGCGGCTACGAGCAGTACTTC
-,TRBJ2-1,-,TRBV7-9,CASSARGSDPDNEQFF,TGTGCCAGCAGCGCCCGTGGTTCGGACCCGGACAATGAGCAGTTCTTC
once,TRBJ2-7,TRBD2,TRBV6-5,CASSYSTSPVEQYF,TGTGCCAGCAGTTACTCGACTAGCCCCGTCGAGCAGTACTTC
once,TRBJ1-1,-,TRBV19,CASSISGALNTEAFF,TGTGCCAGTAGTATTTCGGGGGCCCTGAACACTGAAGCTTTCTTT